The present entry profiles one T cell receptor (beta chain) with its context. Its antigen remains unidentified. The method was immunoSEQ multiplex PCR; TCRdb's version includes in-frame clones alone and lacks a portion of them. Altogether 25,000 to 35,000 clones are present, about 88% being singletons, with the ten largest covering over 35%. This sample is part of a study of OX40 agonist ivuxolimab in advanced cancers. Study context: Across the patients, intravenous ivuxolimab was delivered every 2 weeks at 0.01 to 10 mg/kg. Males comprised roughly four fifths of the group, whose mean age was approximately 60 years (range about 20 to 90). The eligibility criteria allowed prior anti-PD-1, anti-PD-L1 or anti-CTLA-4 therapy, and around 40% had some.

Study-wide findings and caveats: Individuals who were partial responders at 0.1-3.0 mg/kg had clonal expansion that ranked among the lowest.

Germline CDR1 SGHTA, CDR2 FQGNSA. The V end was cut by 1 base, the J end by 2 bases, with 6 bases between. The CDR3 length is 14 residues. This TCR came from an adult with an advanced solid tumor such as melanoma, head and neck, liver or kidney cancer. The J gene is TRBJ1-3, the V gene TRBV7-2; possibly TRBD1 for D (5 bases). Sample: CD4+ or CD8+ T cells sorted from blood, taken in a trial of the OX40 agonist ivuxolimab. The CDR3 spells CASSLVGAGNTIYF. The CDR3 bases are TGTGCCAGCAGCTTAGTGGGGGCTGGAAACACCATATATTTT.